The 26 T cell receptor beta chains listed next were all sequenced from one sample in a study of blood T cell repertoires in COVID-19. TCRdb's copy holds only in-frame clones and misses some; the assay was immunoSEQ multiplex PCR. The sample contains about 200,000 clones, 88% of which appear only once. The specimen sequenced was peripheral blood. Receptors originate from a man between 18 and 35 years old with active or convalescent COVID-19.

J is TRBJ1-1 and V is TRBV7-2; no clear D. Trimming took off 5 bases at V and 3 bases at J, with 16 bases between the two ends. Germline V lookup: CDR1 SGHTA, CDR2 FQGNSA. The length of the CDR3 is 15 residues. For the CDR3, the DNA is TGTGCCAGCAGCCGGAAGGCGGGTCCGGACACTGAAGCTTTCTTT. It translates to CASSRKAGPDTEAFF.

This clone was picked up one time. This chain connects TRBV6-5 to TRBJ2-7; D is possibly TRBD1 (5 bases). Germline CDR1 and CDR2: MNHEY and SVGAGI. This CDR3 contains 15 residues. Deletions cut 7 bases from V and 10 bases from J, with 26 bases between. This chain's CDR3 is CASNGLQGSTKVQYF. As DNA, the CDR3 is TGTGCCAGCAATGGCCTTCAGGGATCCACTAAAGTACAGTACTTC.

This chain uses TRBV5-4 with TRBJ2-5; 9 bases agree with TRBD2. Germline CDR1 SGHNT, CDR2 YYREEE (reference sequence). This CDR3 comprises 16 residues. With V trimmed by 4 bases and J by 2 bases, 9 bases remained unmatched. For the CDR3, the DNA is TGTGCCAGCAGCCTACTTAGCGGGAGCCGTCAAGAGACCCAGTACTTC. Translation: CASSLLSGSRQETQYF.

The rearrangement uses TRBV6-1 and TRBJ1-2; 9 nucleotides match TRBD1. Trimming cost V 1 base and J 4 bases; bases outside gene matches: 7. The CDR3 is 16 amino acids. Per the germline V gene, CDR1 is MNHNS and CDR2 is SASEGT. The CDR3 DNA is TGTGCCAGCAGTGAAGGGACAGGGGATCCGAGCTATGGCTACACCTTC. It specifies CASSEGTGDPSYGYTF.

The J gene is TRBJ2-2, the V gene TRBV5-1; 10 bases line up with TRBD2. CDR1 and CDR2 from the germline V gene are SGHRS and YFSETQ. The V gene end was trimmed by 1 base and the J gene end by 7 bases; junction bases not matched to a gene: 7. This CDR3 comprises 16 residues. CDR3 in DNA: TGCGCCAGCAGCTTGAGGAGCGGGAGGGCCGGCGGGGAGCTGTTTTTT. It yields the protein CASSLRSGRAGGELFF.

The rearrangement joins TRBV5-4 to TRBJ1-2; D unclear. V lost 4 bases to trimming and J lost 4 bases, with 11 bases between them. CDR3 length equals 13 residues. Germline CDR1 and CDR2: SGHNT and YYREEE (reference sequence). In DNA form, the CDR3 reads TGTGCCAGCAGCCCACGGGAAACCTATGGCTACACCTTC. It specifies CASSPRETYGYTF.

The chain links TRBV5-4 to TRBJ1-4, with a possible D match to TRBD1 (5 bases). The germline CDR1 and CDR2 sequences are SGHNT and YYREEE (reference sequence). The CDR3 extends over 14 amino acids. Trimming took 4 bases from V and 5 from J, leaving 12 bases between them. The CDR3 DNA reads TGTGCCAGCAGCCTCCCCGGGGGGAATGAAAAACTGTTTTTT. This gives the protein CASSLPGGNEKLFF.

The J gene is TRBJ1-2, the V gene TRBV10-3; D gene unclear. Per the germline V gene, CDR1 is ENHRY and CDR2 is SYGVKD. The V end lost 2 bases, the J end lost 3 bases, and 10 bases lay between the germline ends. CDR3 size: 14 residues. The CDR3, as DNA: TGTGCCATCAGTGAGGCCCGGGAGCACTATGGCTACACCTTC. Translating gives CAISEAREHYGYTF.

As for this clone: Distinct nucleotide sequences in the sample also encode this CDR3. The chain has TRBV11-2 and TRBJ2-7; 9 bases agree with TRBD2. V lost 1 base to trimming and J lost 2 bases; unmatched junction nucleotides: 3. Germline CDR1 SGHAT, CDR2 FQNNGV. CDR3 length: 15 residues. In nucleotides, the CDR3 is TGTGCCAGCAGCTTAGGGGCTAGCGGGGCCTACGAGCAGTACTTC. Translated: CASSLGASGAYEQYF.

This sequence joins TRBV15 and TRBJ2-7, with 10 bases matching TRBD2. The CDR3 covers 16 residues. The V and J ends lost 2 bases and 7 bases, in that order; junction bases with no gene match: 11. CDR1 and CDR2 (germline): LNHNV, YYDKDF (reference sequence). The CDR3 protein is CATSRLAGVKTEEQYF. CDR3 nucleotides: TGTGCCACCAGCAGACTAGCGGGAGTGAAAACGGAAGAGCAGTACTTC.

This chain joins TRBV19 and TRBJ2-2, with 11 bases lining up with TRBD2. CDR1 and CDR2 (germline): LNHDA, SQIVND (reference sequence). V dropped 1 base and J dropped 7; count of bases not matched to a gene: 8. The CDR3 runs to 17 residues. CDR3 DNA sequence: TGTGCCAGTAGTATAGGTTTACTAGCGGGAGATCACGGGGAGCTGTTTTTT. This sequence encodes CASSIGLLAGDHGELFF.

V usage is TRBV7-9 and J usage is TRBJ1-2, with 9 positions matching TRBD1. Germline V gene data show CDR1 as SEHNR and CDR2 as FQNEAQ (reference sequence). The trim removed 11 bases at V and 4 bases at J, leaving 8 bases unmatched. The CDR3 is made up of 13 amino acids. The CDR3 sequence: CAGGQGLPYGYTF. CDR3 coding DNA: TGTGCCGGGGGACAGGGACTCCCCTATGGCTACACCTTC. Complete variable domain (other parts from reference TRBV7-9 and TRBJ1-2): DTGVSQNPRHKITKRGQNVTFRCDPISEHNRLYWYRQTLGQGPEFLTYFQNEAQLEKSRLLSDRFSAERPKGSFSTLEIQRTEQGDSAMYLCAGGQGLPYGYTFGSGTRLTVV.

The gene calls are TRBV19 and TRBJ1-2; D is ambiguous. The CDR3 contains 15 residues. Deletions cut 6 bases from V and 4 bases from J, with 18 bases between. Germline V gene lookup returns CDR1 LNHDA and CDR2 SQIVND (reference sequence). The CDR3: CASSHEAGFTYGYTF. CDR3 sequence (DNA): TGTGCCAGTAGCCACGAGGCGGGGTTCACCTATGGCTACACCTTC.

This chain links TRBV7-6 with TRBJ1-1; 9 nucleotides line up with TRBD1. Germline CDR1 is SGHVS and CDR2 is FNYEAQ. The CDR3 extends over 14 amino acids. J gave up 5 bases and V 2 bases, and 3 bases lay outside the gene matches. CDR3 region: CASSLNRGRTEAFF. As DNA, the CDR3 is TGTGCCAGCAGCTTAAACAGGGGGCGAACTGAAGCTTTCTTT.

This chain uses TRBV28 with TRBJ2-1, with 11 nucleotides matching TRBD2. The germline gives CDR1 MDHEN, CDR2 SYDVKM. The CDR3 has 14 amino acids. J lost 9 bases, V lost 8 bases, and 9 bases had no gene match. CDR3 sequence (DNA): TGTGCCAGCCAACCACTAGCGGGAGCGGGTGAGCAGTTCTTC. Protein sequence: CASQPLAGAGEQFF.

The chain has TRBV19 and TRBJ1-5, with 7 bases identical to TRBD1. Looked up from germline, CDR1 is LNHDA and CDR2 is SQIVND (reference sequence). This CDR3 has 15 residues. J lost 6 bases, V lost 3 bases, and 8 bases had no gene match. For the CDR3, the DNA is TGTGCCAGTAGTATGGGGCGACAGGGAAGTCAGCCCCAGCATTTT. Translating gives CASSMGRQGSQPQHF.

The chain uses TRBV7-9 and TRBJ2-1, with TRBD2 identical over 7 bases. V lost 1 base and J lost 4; bases outside the gene matches: 4. The CDR3 consists of 15 residues. The germline CDR1 and CDR2 sequences are SEHNR and FQNEAQ (reference sequence). The CDR3 protein is CASSLGGGVYNEQFF. For the CDR3, the DNA is TGTGCCAGCAGCTTAGGGGGAGGGGTATACAATGAGCAGTTCTTC.

The gene calls are TRBV28 and TRBJ2-7; no definite D call. CDR1 and CDR2 (germline): MDHEN, SYDVKM. The CDR3 is made up of 12 amino acids. The V end was cut by 3 bases, the J end by 2 bases, with 5 bases between. CDR3: CASSFAPYEQYF. DNA of the CDR3: TGTGCCAGCAGTTTCGCGCCCTACGAGCAGTACTTC.

The chain carries TRBV28 and TRBJ2-1; 9 positions agree with TRBD2. The CDR3 is 15 residues long. With V trimmed by 7 bases and J by 7 bases, 11 bases remained unmatched. Germline assignment: CDR1 MDHEN and CDR2 SYDVKM. CDR3 coding DNA: TGTGCCAGCACTTCGGCGGGAGGGCCATGGAATGAGCAGTTCTTC. This sequence encodes CASTSAGGPWNEQFF.

The V gene is TRBV6-6, the J gene TRBJ1-4; 7 positions agree with TRBD1. CDR1 and CDR2 from the germline V gene are MNHNY and SVGAGI (reference sequence). CDR3 length equals 14 residues. The V gene end was trimmed by 4 bases and the J gene end by 6 bases; junction bases not matched to a gene: 5. The CDR3 sequence is CASSLYRGDEKLFF. CDR3 DNA sequence: TGTGCCAGCAGTTTGTACAGGGGAGATGAAAAACTGTTTTTT.

This chain joins TRBV9 and TRBJ1-3, with 8 bases identical to TRBD1. The CDR3 consists of 16 residues. Germline V gene lookup returns CDR1 SGDLS and CDR2 YYNGEE. V was pared by 4 bases and J by 5 bases, with 11 bases of the junction left unmatched. The DNA of the CDR3 is TGTGCCAGCAGCCCAGGCCCGGGACAGGAAAGAAACACCATATATTTT. Translation gives CASSPGPGQERNTIYF.

The chain couples TRBV13 to TRBJ2-5; TRBD2 matches 15 bases. J gave up 2 bases and V 4 bases, and 2 bases lay outside the gene matches. CDR1 PRHDT and CDR2 FYEKMQ come from the germline V gene (reference sequence). This CDR3 has 16 amino acids. The CDR3 region has the DNA TGTGCCAGCAGCTCCGGGACTAGCGGGAGGCAAGAGACCCAGTACTTC. Its protein product is CASSSGTSGRQETQYF.

The chain couples TRBV27 to TRBJ1-1; possibly TRBD1 for D (5 bases). Germline CDR1 is MNHEY and CDR2 is SMNVEV (reference sequence). The V end was cut by 7 bases, the J end by 4 bases, with 13 bases between. The CDR3 has 13 amino acids. This CDR3 is CASIGGSGTEAFF. CDR3 coding DNA: TGTGCCAGCATCGGGGGGAGCGGCACTGAAGCTTTCTTT.

The chain couples TRBV24-1 to TRBJ2-3; the match to TRBD2 covers 9 bases. The V gene's germline CDR1 is KGHDR and CDR2 SFDVKD. The CDR3 extends over 21 amino acids. Trimming cost V 6 bases and J 3 bases; bases outside gene matches: 24. This CDR3 reads CATSPDVIQREADCWTDTQYF. CDR3 DNA sequence: TGTGCCACCAGTCCGGACGTTATACAGCGGGAGGCTGACTGTTGGACAGATACGCAGTATTTT.

This chain connects TRBV3-1 (or the pseudogene TRBV3-2) to TRBJ1-2, with D possibly matching TRBD1 (6 bases). Germline loops: CDR1 LGHDT, CDR2 YNNKEL (reference sequence). Deletions cut 4 bases from V and 4 bases from J, with 10 bases between. CDR3 length: 13 amino acids. Here the CDR3 DNA reads TGTGCCAGCAGCCCGGACAGCCGCTATGGCTACACCTTC. Residues: CASSPDSRYGYTF.

V gene TRBV27 combines with J gene TRBJ1-6; D is ambiguous. This CDR3 has 15 amino acids. Trimming took 6 bases from V and 0 from J, leaving 9 bases between them. Germline V gene sequence: CDR1 MNHEY, CDR2 SMNVEV (reference sequence). CDR3 in amino acids: CASSREYSYNSPLHF. The CDR3 coding sequence is TGTGCCAGCAGCCGGGAGTACTCCTATAATTCACCCCTCCACTTT.